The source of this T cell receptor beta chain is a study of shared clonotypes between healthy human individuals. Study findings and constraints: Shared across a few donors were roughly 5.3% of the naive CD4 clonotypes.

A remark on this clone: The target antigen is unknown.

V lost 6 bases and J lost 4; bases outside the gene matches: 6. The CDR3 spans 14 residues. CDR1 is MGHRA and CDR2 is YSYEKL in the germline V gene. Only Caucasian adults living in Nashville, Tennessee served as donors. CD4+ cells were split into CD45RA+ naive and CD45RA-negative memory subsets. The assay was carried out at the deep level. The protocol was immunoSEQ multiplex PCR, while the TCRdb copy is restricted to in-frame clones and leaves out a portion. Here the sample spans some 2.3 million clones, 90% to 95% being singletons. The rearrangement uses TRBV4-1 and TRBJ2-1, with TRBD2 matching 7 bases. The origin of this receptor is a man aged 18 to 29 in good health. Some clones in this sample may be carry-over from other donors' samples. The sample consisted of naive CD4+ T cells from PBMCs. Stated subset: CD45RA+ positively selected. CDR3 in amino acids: CASRVGEGYNEQFF. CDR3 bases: TGCGCCAGCAGGGTGGGGGAGGGTTACAATGAGCAGTTCTTC.